Below, 24 T cell receptor beta chains from the same sample are listed, as sequenced in a study of T cell responses to AZD1222 COVID-19 vaccine. Profiled with immunoSEQ multiplex PCR; TCRdb holds only in-frame clones, not every one. Altogether roughly 56,000 clones are present, 80% to 90% being singletons, with the ten largest covering about 14%. Material: peripheral blood, obtained on day 0 of AZD1222 vaccination. Every receptor here comes from an adult in good health.

The chain recombines TRBV7-3 with TRBJ1-4; TRBD1 might be the D (5 bases). V was clipped by 5 bases and J by 8 bases, with 12 bases between them. The CDR3 extends over 13 amino acids. CDR1 is SGHTA and CDR2 is FQGTGA in the germline V gene. The CDR3 DNA reads TGTGCCAGCAGCGCCATTAGGGGAGAAAAACTGTTTTTT. It translates to CASSAIRGEKLFF.

This clone appeared once. This sequence joins TRBV24-1 and TRBJ1-2; perhaps TRBD1 as D (6 bases). V was trimmed by 5 bases and J by 0 bases, leaving 18 bases between them. Germline V gene sequence: CDR1 KGHDR, CDR2 SFDVKD. The CDR3 totals 17 residues. This CDR3 reads CATSGYGAGASNYGYTF. CDR3 nucleotides: TGTGCCACCAGTGGATACGGGGCAGGGGCGTCTAACTATGGCTACACCTTC.

The rearrangement joins TRBV3-1 (or the pseudogene TRBV3-2) to TRBJ2-3; D may be TRBD2 (6 bases). Germline CDR1 LGHDT, CDR2 YNNKEL (reference sequence). The V end was cut by 2 bases, the J end by 1 base, with 16 bases between. This CDR3 region has 17 residues. CDR3 coding DNA: TGTGCCAGCAGCCAAAAGTCTCTCGGCGGGGGCACAGATACGCAGTATTTT. Translated: CASSQKSLGGGTDTQYF.

The chain couples TRBV28 to TRBJ1-1; 9 bases fit TRBD1. Trimming took 5 bases from V and 5 from J; bases not matched to a gene: 9. Germline-derived CDR1 and CDR2 are MDHEN and SYDVKM. The CDR3 has 15 amino acids. The DNA of the CDR3 is TGTGCCAGCAGTATTCCGGGACAGGGTGATACTGAAGCTTTCTTT. As protein: CASSIPGQGDTEAFF.

V gene TRBV4-1 combines with J gene TRBJ1-1, with TRBD1 matching over 7 bases. The junction had 5 bases not matched to a gene; V was cut back by 3 bases and J by 1 base. The CDR3 has 15 amino acids. Germline CDR1 MGHRA, CDR2 YSYEKL. The CDR3 protein is CASSHLGTANTEAFF. The CDR3 DNA sequence: TGCGCCAGCAGCCACCTGGGGACAGCGAACACTGAAGCTTTCTTT.

The chain links TRBV2 to TRBJ2-2; D perhaps matches TRBD1 (6 bases). V lost 3 bases and J 1 base, leaving 9 bases between the germline ends. Germline CDR1 and CDR2: SNHLY and FYNNEI. This CDR3 region has 15 residues. The CDR3 bases are TGTGCCAGCAGTGAGAGACAGGTGAACACCGGGGAGCTGTTTTTT. It translates to CASSERQVNTGELFF.

The V call is TRBV6-2 or TRBV6-3, the J call TRBJ2-2; D may correspond to TRBD1 or TRBD2 (5 bases each). The V end was cut by 3 bases, the J end by 4 bases, with 6 bases between. The V gene's germline CDR1 is MNHEY and CDR2 SVGEGT. The CDR3 extends over 13 amino acids. CDR3 region: CASSYGGTGELFF. The CDR3 DNA sequence: TGTGCCAGCAGTTATGGGGGCACCGGGGAGCTGTTTTTT.

The chain is built from TRBV9 and TRBJ1-2; D call uncertain. Germline CDR1 is SGDLS and CDR2 is YYNGEE. The CDR3 covers 11 residues. Deletions cut 7 bases from V and 1 base from J, with 5 bases between. The CDR3 DNA reads TGTGCCAGCGGGGTTAACTATGGCTACACCTTC. This encodes CASGVNYGYTF.

V usage is TRBV7-6 and J usage is TRBJ2-3; the D gene is possibly TRBD1 (7 bases). V was cut by 3 bases and J by 0 bases, with 28 bases left in between. The CDR3 is made up of 21 amino acids. From germline, CDR1 is SGHVS and CDR2 FNYEAQ. The CDR3 loop reads CASSFTGGTEGTITSTDTQYF. The CDR3 bases are TGTGCCAGCAGCTTTACGGGCGGGACAGAGGGAACGATAACTAGCACAGATACGCAGTATTTT.

The rearrangement joins TRBV6-5 to TRBJ1-2; 8 bases align to TRBD1. Unmatched junction bases numbered 3, after V lost 5 bases and J lost 7 bases. The CDR3 has 12 amino acids. Germline values: CDR1 MNHEY, CDR2 SVGAGI. The CDR3 sequence: CASSLDRGGYTF. In DNA form, the CDR3 reads TGTGCCAGCAGTCTAGACAGGGGTGGCTACACCTTC.

The V call is TRBV7-3, the J call TRBJ1-2; TRBD1 might be the D (5 bases). V lost 2 bases, J lost 0 bases, and 7 bases lay in between. The CDR3 sequence is 14 residues long. The germline V gene encodes CDR1 SGHTA and CDR2 FQGTGA. The CDR3 sequence: CASSLGGSNYGYTF. The CDR3 nucleotides read TGTGCCAGCAGCTTAGGGGGGTCTAACTATGGCTACACCTTC.

A note on this clone: Relative to the germline gene, one junction end is altered; a read error may explain this. The chain has TRBV7-7 and TRBJ1-4; no firm D call. The length of the CDR3 is 16 residues. Germline CDR1 SSHAT, CDR2 FNYEAQ (reference sequence). The CDR3 region is CASSPTGFGANEKLFF. CDR3 DNA sequence: TGTGCTAGCAGTCCGACCGGTTTTGGGGCTAATGAAAAACTGTTTTTT.

The chain carries TRBV6-5 and TRBJ1-2, with TRBD1 identical over 7 bases. Trimming at V came to 6 bases and at J to 0 bases, leaving 4 bases not matched to a gene. Germline V lookup: CDR1 MNHEY, CDR2 SVGAGI. The CDR3 contains 14 residues. CDR3 bases: TGTGCCAGCAGCAGGGGGGTTTCTAACTATGGCTACACCTTC. Its translation is CASSRGVSNYGYTF.

The rearrangement uses TRBV6-6 and TRBJ2-2, with a possible D match to TRBD1 (6 bases). CDR1 MNHNY and CDR2 SVGAGI come from the germline V gene (reference sequence). With 3 bases removed from V and 4 bases from J, the gap between germline ends came to 12 bases. The CDR3 sequence is 15 residues long. Here the CDR3 DNA reads TGTGCCAGCAGTTATTTACGGACAGCCACCGGGGAGCTGTTTTTT. Translated, it gives CASSYLRTATGELFF.

The chain carries TRBV6-5 and TRBJ1-3; no clear D gene. The CDR3 runs to 14 residues. V was trimmed by 7 bases and J by 0 bases, leaving 10 bases between them. Germline assignment: CDR1 MNHEY and CDR2 SVGAGI. The CDR3 DNA reads as TGTGCCAGCACCCGAGGGTCCTCTGGAAACACCATATATTTT. Amino acid sequence: CASTRGSSGNTIYF.

V is TRBV15 and J is TRBJ2-1; tentative D call: TRBD2 (6 bases). This CDR3 comprises 13 residues. Trimming stripped 0 bases from V and 7 bases from J, with 7 bases between. Germline V gives CDR1 LNHNV, CDR2 YYDKDF (reference sequence). CDR3 protein: CATSRESGNEQFF. The CDR3 nucleotides are TGTGCCACCAGCAGAGAGAGCGGGAATGAGCAGTTCTTC.

This clone appeared a few times. The chain couples TRBV4-1 to TRBJ2-3, with D hard to call. CDR3 length: 14 amino acids. Germline CDR1 is MGHRA and CDR2 is YSYEKL. V dropped 5 bases and J dropped 4 bases, with 13 bases sitting between them. As DNA, the CDR3 is TGCGCCAGCAGCAATAATAGGGCGGCAGATACGCAGTATTTT. This codes for CASSNNRAADTQYF.

This clone was recorded once. The J gene is TRBJ1-5, the V gene TRBV23-1; D call uncertain. TRBV23-1 is an open reading frame, and its role is uncertain. Trimming took off 8 bases at V and 1 base at J, with 15 bases between the two ends. The CDR3 is 15 residues long. In DNA form, the CDR3 reads TGCGCCAGCTGCCAATGGGGAGTGAGCAATCAGCCCCAGCATTTT. It specifies CASCQWGVSNQPQHF.

This chain joins TRBV27 and TRBJ1-3, with 7 nucleotides matching TRBD1. Per the germline V gene, CDR1 is MNHEY and CDR2 is SMNVEV (reference sequence). The CDR3 loop spans 16 amino acids. The V and J ends lost 5 bases and 0 bases, in that order; junction bases with no gene match: 7. The CDR3 loop reads CASSTRQGSSGNTIYF. The CDR3 nucleotides are TGTGCCAGCAGTACCCGACAGGGTAGCTCTGGAAACACCATATATTTT.

V usage is TRBV28 and J usage is TRBJ2-7; 9 nucleotides line up with TRBD1. Trimming at V came to 7 bases and at J to 5 bases, leaving 12 bases not matched to a gene. Germline V gene sequence: CDR1 MDHEN, CDR2 SYDVKM. The CDR3 is 15 amino acids. CDR3 sequence: CASTGSGQGQDEQYF. DNA for the CDR3: TGTGCCAGCACAGGTTCGGGACAGGGCCAGGACGAGCAGTACTTC.

The chain couples TRBV9 to TRBJ2-5; 14 nucleotides align to TRBD2. V shed 3 bases and J 4 bases; nucleotides not matched to a gene: 11. CDR3 length: 18 amino acids. Germline V gene data show CDR1 as SGDLS and CDR2 as YYNGEE. CDR3 coding DNA: TGTGCCAGCAGCGGCCCGAGACTAGCGGGGGGGCGAGGAGAGACCCAGTACTTC. Its protein product is CASSGPRLAGGRGETQYF.

The chain combines TRBV5-6 with TRBJ2-7; D gene unclear. CDR3 length equals 13 residues. The germline gives CDR1 SGHDT, CDR2 YYEEEE. With 1 base removed from V and 0 bases from J, the gap between germline ends came to 5 bases. The CDR3 bases are TGTGCCAGCAGCTTGTACAACTCCTACGAGCAGTACTTC. Translating it yields CASSLYNSYEQYF. Drawing the rest from reference TRBV5-6 and TRBJ2-7, the complete variable domain is DAGVTQSPTHLIKTRGQQVTLRCSPKSGHDTVSWYQQALGQGPQFIFQYYEEEERQRGNFPDRFSGHQFPNYSSELNVNALLLGDSALYLCASSLYNSYEQYFGPGTRLTVT.

The CDR3, as DNA: TGTGCCAGCAGCGGGGACAGGGTTCGTAGTCAAGCTTTCTTT. It specifies CASSGDRVRSQAFF. The V call is TRBV6-5, the J call TRBJ1-1, with 9 bases matching TRBD1. With 6 bases clipped from V and 9 bases from J, the junction kept 11 bases outside the gene matches. Per germline, CDR1 MNHEY and CDR2 SVGAGI. The CDR3 contains 14 residues.

This clone ranks as medium-sized (0.01 to 0.1%). The chain uses TRBV20-1 and TRBJ2-7, with 8 bases aligning to TRBD1. Germline V gene sequence: CDR1 DFQATT, CDR2 SNEGSKA (reference sequence). This CDR3 has 15 amino acids. The J segment lost 1 base and the V segment lost 3 bases, leaving 8 bases of the junction unmatched. This chain's CDR3 is CSASFAGGKSYEQYF. The CDR3 DNA follows: TGCAGTGCTAGTTTTGCAGGGGGCAAGTCCTACGAGCAGTACTTC.